Shown below are 19 T cell receptor beta chains from a single sample sequenced in a study of vaccination and CD4 T cells after COVID-19. These receptors' antigens are unknown. Oncomine TCR Beta short-read sequencing was applied to DNA from cultured CD4+ T cells. TCRdb independently ran MiXCR on the PCR reads; one entry per CDR3 protein. This table has about 13,000 distinct CDR3 sequences, approximately 60% appearing once. This sample's treatment: approximately nine-day PBMC culture with coronavirus spike peptide pools or control peptides (ViraFEST assay). Sequencing was carried out using CD4+ T cells from blood, cultured in vitro. The receptor set was obtained from a human donor who had recovered from COVID-19.

This clonotype was detected a few times. The chain combines TRBV7-3 with TRBJ2-2, with a possible D match to TRBD1 (6 bases). V was trimmed by 5 bases and J by 8 bases, leaving 15 bases between them. CDR3 size: 14 residues. CDR1 is SGHTA and CDR2 is FQGTGA in the germline V gene. This CDR3 reads CASSPDRWSGELFF. The CDR3 bases are TGTGCCAGCAGCCCCGACAGGTGGTCGGGGGAGCTGTTTTTT.

The chain is built from TRBV7-9 and TRBJ1-4; tentative D call: TRBD1 (5 bases). The V end was cut by 5 bases, the J end by 7 bases, with 17 bases between. Germline-derived CDR1 and CDR2 are SEHNR and FQNEAQ (reference sequence). The CDR3 is 15 amino acids. As DNA, the CDR3 is TGTGCCAGCAGCCTCGTTAGTCGGGGGTCTGAAAAACTGTTTTTT. This codes for CASSLVSRGSEKLFF.

The chain carries TRBV2 and TRBJ1-6, with unresolved D. In germline, CDR1 is SNHLY, CDR2 FYNNEI. The length of the CDR3 is 12 residues. With 7 bases removed from V and 9 bases from J, the gap between germline ends came to 10 bases. The CDR3 reads CASTNTPSPLHF. The CDR3 DNA follows: TGTGCCAGCACCAACACACCTTCACCCCTCCACTTT.

The chain is built from TRBV7-3 and TRBJ1-2, with D unresolved. The CDR3 is 13 residues long. V dropped 2 bases and J dropped 6 bases, with 10 bases sitting between them. Germline V gene lookup returns CDR1 SGHTA and CDR2 FQGTGA. The CDR3 here is CASSLGGFNGYTF. The CDR3 nucleotides are TGTGCCAGCAGCTTAGGCGGATTTAATGGCTACACCTTC.

The rearrangement links TRBV10-3 to TRBJ2-3; no reliable D call. The CDR3 sequence is 15 residues long. Trimming stripped 5 bases from V and 0 bases from J, with 12 bases between. Germline loops: CDR1 ENHRY, CDR2 SYGVKD. The CDR3 loop is CAISHRSTSTDTQYF. The DNA of the CDR3 is TGTGCCATCAGTCATAGGAGTACTAGCACAGATACGCAGTATTTT.

CDR3 sequence (DNA): TGTGCCAGTAGTATCTTACACGCGAATAATTCACCCCTCCACTTT. As protein: CASSILHANNSPLHF. The chain has TRBV19 and TRBJ1-6, with no clear D. The CDR3 runs to 15 residues. The V end lost 3 bases, the J end lost 5 bases, and 11 bases lay between the germline ends. Germline values: CDR1 LNHDA, CDR2 SQIVND (reference sequence).

The rearrangement joins TRBV11-3 to TRBJ2-3; 8 bases map to TRBD1. CDR1 is SGHNT, CDR2 YENEEA, per germline. The junction had 9 bases not matched to a gene; V was cut back by 4 bases and J by 6 bases. The CDR3 spans 15 residues. The CDR3 nucleotides are TGTGCCAGCAGCTCCTCAGGGGGCCGGGGTGATACGCAGTATTTT. Translation: CASSSSGGRGDTQYF.

This chain connects TRBV5-1 to TRBJ2-2, with D uncertain. The CDR3 extends over 14 amino acids. V was clipped by 2 bases and J by 3 bases, with 8 bases between them. CDR1 is SGHRS, CDR2 YFSETQ, per germline. The CDR3 DNA reads as TGCGCCAGCAGCTTCAACCGGGACACCGGGGAGCTGTTTTTT. The encoded protein is CASSFNRDTGELFF.

The V and J genes are TRBV6-5 and TRBJ2-2; D uncertain. Looked up from germline, CDR1 is MNHEY and CDR2 is SVGAGI. This CDR3 spans 13 amino acids. V shed 4 bases and J shed 8 bases, with 11 bases lying between them. CDR3 residues: CASSSLLDGELFF. The CDR3 DNA reads as TGTGCCAGCAGTTCCCTACTGGATGGGGAGCTGTTTTTT.

The rearrangement joins TRBV4-2 to TRBJ2-3; 14 nucleotides agree with TRBD2. From germline, CDR1 is LGHNA and CDR2 YNFKEQ. Trimming cost V 1 base and J 0 bases; bases outside gene matches: 3. There are 18 residues in the CDR3. This CDR3 is CASSQGLAGGPSTDTQYF. Written as DNA, the CDR3 is TGTGCCAGCAGCCAAGGACTAGCGGGAGGGCCTAGCACAGATACGCAGTATTTT.

The gene calls are TRBV15 and TRBJ1-5; no firm D call. The CDR3 sequence is 17 residues long. V gave up 0 bases and J gave up 0 bases, with 12 bases separating them. Germline V gene lookup returns CDR1 LNHNV and CDR2 YYDKDF (reference sequence). The CDR3 protein is CATSRDLGFHSNQPQHF. CDR3 sequence (DNA): TGTGCCACCAGCAGAGATCTGGGTTTCCATAGCAATCAGCCCCAGCATTTT. Based on the CDR3 plus reference TRBV15 and TRBJ1-5, the full variable domain is DAMVIQNPRYQVTQFGKPVTLSCSQTLNHNVMYWYQQKSSQAPKLLFHYYDKDFNNEADTPDNFQSRRPNTSFCFLDIRSPGLGDTAMYLCATSRDLGFHSNQPQHFGDGTRLSIL.

The chain is built from TRBV18 and TRBJ2-3; D gene uncertain. This CDR3 contains 14 residues. The V end was cut by 0 bases, the J end by 0 bases, with 4 bases between. Germline CDR1 and CDR2: KGHSH and LQKENI. Written as DNA, the CDR3 is TGTGCCAGCTCACCACCGGTCAGCACAGATACGCAGTATTTT. It yields the protein CASSPPVSTDTQYF.

This clonotype turned up a few times. The chain links TRBV24-1 to TRBJ2-2, with no clear D. V was trimmed by 3 bases and J by 4 bases, leaving 11 bases between them. The germline CDR1 and CDR2 sequences are KGHDR and SFDVKD. The CDR3 consists of 15 residues. CDR3 sequence: CATSDPNVVTGELFF. For the CDR3, the DNA is TGTGCCACCAGTGATCCAAACGTCGTCACCGGGGAGCTGTTTTTT.

The CDR3 spells CASSVWSGSAYEQYF. The CDR3 DNA reads as TGTGCCAGCAGTGTATGGTCCGGGAGCGCCTACGAGCAGTACTTC. The V call is TRBV25-1, the J call TRBJ2-7; D is perhaps TRBD2 (6 bases). Trimming took 4 bases from V and 2 from J, leaving 15 bases between them. There are 15 residues in the CDR3. The V gene's germline CDR1 is MGHDK and CDR2 SYGVNS.

The rearrangement joins TRBV19 to TRBJ1-1, with 8 nucleotides matching TRBD1. J gave up 1 base and V 7 bases, and 8 bases lay outside the gene matches. The CDR3 contains 15 residues. Germline CDR1 and CDR2: LNHDA and SQIVND (reference sequence). CDR3: CASTMGQASNTEAFF. Written as DNA, the CDR3 is TGTGCCAGTACAATGGGACAGGCCTCGAACACTGAAGCTTTCTTT.

This chain links TRBV28 with TRBJ1-5; no reliable D call. The V and J ends lost 4 bases and 2 bases respectively, with 12 bases between them. The CDR3 totals 15 residues. Germline V gives CDR1 MDHEN, CDR2 SYDVKM. The CDR3 bases are TGTGCCAGCAGTTATAAGGTAGAGGGCAATCAGCCCCAGCATTTT. Its protein product is CASSYKVEGNQPQHF.

The chain uses TRBV7-3 and TRBJ2-5; D is perhaps TRBD2 (5 bases). CDR1 and CDR2 (germline): SGHTA, FQGTGA. The CDR3 contains 16 residues. Trimming removed 0 bases at V and 1 base at J, with 12 bases between. CDR3 bases: TGTGCCAGCAGCTTAACAGGAGGACTTTTCCAAGAGACCCAGTACTTC. Its translation is CASSLTGGLFQETQYF.

The sample holds a few counts of this clonotype. V usage is TRBV30 and J usage is TRBJ1-6; 10 nucleotides agree with TRBD1. Germline CDR1 is GTSNPN and CDR2 is SVGIG (reference sequence). The CDR3 is 15 residues long. V was pared by 0 bases and J by 9 bases, with 5 bases of the junction left unmatched. This CDR3 is CAWSVRQGASSPLHF. CDR3 sequence (DNA): TGTGCCTGGAGTGTACGACAGGGGGCAAGTTCACCCCTCCACTTT.

The J gene is TRBJ1-2, the V gene TRBV10-3; D perhaps matches TRBD1 (5 bases). This CDR3 is built from 13 residues. V lost 3 bases and J 3 bases, leaving 8 bases between the germline ends. Germline V gene sequence: CDR1 ENHRY, CDR2 SYGVKD. The CDR3 DNA is TGTGCCATCAGTGAACTAGGGGACTATGGCTACACCTTC. It is translated as CAISELGDYGYTF.